A selection of T cell receptor beta chains follows, all from one sample in a study of T cell responses to AZD1222 COVID-19 vaccine. Only in-frame clones appear in the TCRdb table, and some are missing; sequencing was by immunoSEQ multiplex PCR. Of around 160,000 clones listed, around nine tenths are singletons. The material sequenced was peripheral blood, taken on day 0 of MenACWY control vaccination. The receptors were gathered from an adult in good health. CDR3s include the opening cysteine and the closing phenylalanine or tryptophan. D genes are given only for firm matches.

j_call: TRBJ2-6
v_call: TRBV19
d_call: .
cdr3_aa: CASSNRAGANVLTF
cdr3_nt: TGTGCCAGTAGTAACAGGGCTGGGGCCAACGTCCTGACTTTC

j_call: TRBJ2-7
v_call: TRBV5-1
d_call: TRBD2
cdr3_aa: CASSSNSGSEQYF
cdr3_nt: TGCGCCAGCAGTTCAAATAGCGGGTCCGAGCAGTACTTC

j_call: TRBJ1-5
v_call: TRBV28
d_call: TRBD1
cdr3_aa: CASSLGTGGRQPQHF
cdr3_nt: TGTGCCAGCAGCCTAGGGACAGGGGGCCGTCAGCCCCAGCATTTT

j_call: TRBJ2-7
v_call: TRBV11-1
d_call: .
cdr3_aa: CASSSDSSYEQYF
cdr3_nt: TGTGCCAGCAGCTCGGACAGCTCCTACGAGCAGTACTTC

j_call: TRBJ2-1
v_call: TRBV10-3
d_call: .
cdr3_aa: CAISESSGTTVHNEQFF
cdr3_nt: TGTGCCATCAGTGAGTCGAGTGGTACTACCGTCCACAATGAGCAGTTCTTC

j_call: TRBJ1-5
v_call: TRBV27
d_call: TRBD1
cdr3_aa: CASRRDRGAGPQHF
cdr3_nt: TGTGCCAGCAGACGGGACAGGGGTGCCGGGCCCCAGCATTTT

j_call: TRBJ2-2
v_call: TRBV27
d_call: TRBD1
cdr3_aa: CASSLSPGQGTGELFF
cdr3_nt: TGTGCCAGCAGTTTGTCTCCGGGACAGGGCACCGGGGAGCTGTTTTTT

j_call: TRBJ1-3
v_call: TRBV6-1
d_call: .
cdr3_aa: CASSEDPRPGNTIYF
cdr3_nt: TGTGCCAGCAGTGAGGACCCGAGACCTGGAAACACCATATATTTT

j_call: TRBJ1-6
v_call: TRBV2
d_call: .
cdr3_aa: CASNLERGANSPLHF
cdr3_nt: TGTGCCAGCAATCTCGAAAGGGGCGCAAATTCACCCCTCCACTTT

j_call: TRBJ2-1
v_call: TRBV4-1
d_call: TRBD2
cdr3_aa: CASSQSGTSGDNEQFF
cdr3_nt: TGCGCCAGCAGCCAAAGCGGGACTAGCGGAGACAATGAGCAGTTCTTC